These T cell receptor beta chains were read from a single sample in a study of blood T cell repertoires in COVID-19. Method: immunoSEQ multiplex PCR; TCRdb's copy keeps in-frame clones and lacks some. The repertoire has under 85,000 clones, around 83% of them found once; the top ten carry 39%. Input material: peripheral blood. The receptors here all came from a man aged 80 or over with active or convalescent COVID-19. The CDR3 runs from the conserved cysteine through the conserved F or W. A D gene is named only where the DNA matches it firmly.

CDR3aa	CDR3nt	v_gene	j_gene	d_gene
CASSPLGNQEGFEAFF	TGTGCCAGCAGCCCCCTTGGGAATCAGGAGGGGTTTGAAGCTTTCTTT	TRBV3-1/TRBV3-2	TRBJ1-1	-
CASSDPGFNEKLFF	TGTGCCAGCAGTGATCCGGGGTTTAATGAAAAACTGTTTTTT	TRBV25-1	TRBJ1-4	-
CASSTPQGADTEAFF	TGTGCCAGTAGTACTCCACAGGGGGCAGACACTGAAGCTTTCTTT	TRBV19	TRBJ1-1	TRBD1
CASSLGAPVDYGYTF	TGTGCCAGCAGCTTAGGAGCCCCCGTGGACTATGGCTACACCTTC	TRBV7-2	TRBJ1-2	-
CSVAGGAGNSGANVLTF	TGCAGCGTAGCGGGGGGAGCAGGGAACTCTGGGGCCAACGTCCTGACTTTC	TRBV29-1	TRBJ2-6	TRBD2
CASAPDSRQYEKLFF	TGTGCCTCAGCACCGGACAGCCGACAATATGAAAAACTGTTTTTT	TRBV6-5	TRBJ1-4	-
CASSNQAINQPQHF	TGTGCCAGTAGTAACCAGGCTATCAATCAGCCCCAGCATTTT	TRBV19	TRBJ1-5	-
CASSLVGTSGSDEQFF	TGCGCCAGCAGCTTGGTTGGGACCAGCGGGAGCGATGAGCAGTTCTTC	TRBV5-1	TRBJ2-1	TRBD2
CASSPILRATDDQPQHF	TGTGCCAGCTCACCAATTTTGCGAGCGACTGACGATCAGCCCCAGCATTTT	TRBV18	TRBJ1-5	-
CATSRDRNYGYTF	TGTGCCACCAGCAGAGACAGGAACTATGGCTACACCTTC	TRBV15	TRBJ1-2	-
CASSPGQVPDGYTF	TGTGCCAGCAGTCCCGGACAGGTCCCCGATGGCTACACCTTC	TRBV27	TRBJ1-2	TRBD1
CASSLAGQSLGNTIYF	TGTGCCAGCAGCTTAGCTGGGCAGAGCTTAGGAAACACCATATATTTT	TRBV7-2	TRBJ1-3	-
CSVDSMGGLVTEAFF	TGCAGCGTTGACTCGATGGGGGGGCTAGTCACTGAAGCTTTCTTT	TRBV29-1	TRBJ1-1	-
CASSLWTSGGSRDTQYF	TGTGCCAGCAGTTTATGGACTAGCGGGGGGTCCAGAGATACGCAGTATTTT	TRBV28	TRBJ2-3	TRBD2
CASSSLDRGLGEAFF	TGTGCCAGCAGTTCCCTGGACAGGGGGCTGGGTGAAGCTTTCTTT	TRBV28	TRBJ1-1	TRBD1